Each of the 8 T cell receptor beta chains below was sequenced from the same sample in a study of tissue T cells after allogeneic stem cell transplantation. The time point is: mouse harvest day 7 after allogeneic transplant. The graft held 10^6 splenic CD5+ T cells and 10^7 T-cell-depleted bone marrow cells. Only in-frame clones appear in the TCRdb table, and some are missing; sequencing was by immunoSEQ multiplex PCR. The table includes fewer than 3,500 clones, around 48% detected once. Sequencing input: spleen. Receptors originate from a female BALB/c mouse given C57BL/6 T cells with graft-versus-host disease after an allogeneic hematopoietic cell transplant.

Concerning this clone: The junction shows a germline mismatch at one end, possibly a read error. Mouse names are used for the genes. The read gets to within 1 residue of the CDR3 end, and the germline J gene fills in the rest. Within the sample, other DNA sequences also encode this same CDR3. The V call is TRBV1, the J call TRBJ2-1; a weak D match, TRBD1 (5 bases). The germline CDR1 and CDR2 sequences are NSQYPW and LRSPGD (reference sequence). This CDR3 has 15 amino acids. The CDR3 sequence: CTCSADTLNYAEQFF. CDR3 DNA (partial): TGCACCTGTAGTGCGGACACCCTTAACTATGCTGAGCAGTTC.

About this clone itself: Any gene name here is a mouse gene name. CDR3 bases read: TGTGCCAGCAGCCTTGACAGGGGACAAAACACCTTGTAC. Its translation: CASSLDRGQNTLY. The CDR3, in full, reads CASSLDRGQNTLYF. This rearrangement joins TRBV3 to TRBJ2-4; 8 bases fit TRBD1. The observed sequence ends 1 residue before the CDR3 terminus, with the missing tail filled in from the germline J gene. The trim removed 5 bases at V and 3 bases at J, leaving 4 bases unmatched. CDR1 SNHLY and CDR2 FYNGKV come from the germline V gene (reference sequence). This CDR3 comprises 14 residues.

About this clone itself: The gene names given are mouse names. The read halts 1 residue ahead of the CDR3 end, with the missing end drawn from the germline J gene. The chain recombines TRBV13-3 with TRBJ2-5; D not resolved. Germline V gives CDR1 NNHDY, CDR2 SYVADS. The CDR3 spans 12 residues. The ends were cut back, 7 bases at V and 4 bases at J, with 10 bases in the middle. The CDR3 sequence: CASGRVEDTQYF. The CDR3 bases that were read are TGTGCCAGCGGCCGGGTGGAAGACACCCAGTAC.

This clone is hyperexpanded by share. The gene names here belong to mouse. The CDR3 end is not reached by the read, which stops 1 residue before it; the germline J gene fills it in. The V call is TRBV13-2, the J call TRBJ2-7, with a tentative D call TRBD2 (7 bases). Germline V gene data show CDR1 as NNHNN and CDR2 as SYGAGS (reference sequence). There are 14 residues in the CDR3. Trimming removed 1 base from V and 3 bases from J, with 11 bases in between. CDR3 residues: CASGDLGASYEQYF. Partial CDR3 DNA: TGTGCCAGCGGTGATCTGGGGGCGAGCTATGAACAGTAC.

This clone showed up just a few times. Genes and germline come from the mouse. The sequence runs out 1 residue before the end of the CDR3; the remainder is reconstructed from the germline J gene. The chain links TRBV3 to TRBJ2-7; TRBD2 might be the D (5 bases). The ends were cut back, 5 bases at V and 1 base at J, with 9 bases in the middle. Germline CDR1 and CDR2: SNHLY and FYNGKV (reference sequence). The CDR3 loop spans 13 amino acids. CDR3 bases read: TGTGCCAGCAGCCGCGGACTTTCCTATGAACAGTAC. Its translation is CASSRGLSYEQY. The whole CDR3 sequence is CASSRGLSYEQYF.

A remark on this clone: Gene names and germline refer to mouse. The sequenced part of the CDR3 DNA is TGTGCAAGCAGCTTAGGGACAACAAACACAGAAGTCTTC. As protein: CASSLGTTNTEVF. The whole CDR3 protein reads CASSLGTTNTEVFF. The chain is built from TRBV16 and TRBJ1-1; a weak D match, TRBD1 (5 bases). The read ends 1 residue shy of where the CDR3 ends; the end is completed using the germline J gene. V lost 1 base to trimming and J lost 0 bases, with 6 bases between them. The CDR3 totals 14 residues. The germline V gene has CDR1 SGHSA and CDR2 FRNQAP.

A remark on this clone: Gene labels here are mouse ones. The read ends 1 residue shy of where the CDR3 ends; the end is completed using the germline J gene. The gene calls are TRBV3 and TRBJ2-7, with 10 bases that match TRBD2. The CDR3 spans 14 residues. The J segment lost 4 bases and the V segment lost 5 bases, leaving 5 bases of the junction unmatched. Germline values: CDR1 SNHLY, CDR2 FYNGKV (reference sequence). This chain's CDR3 is CASSLTGGWYEQYF. The CDR3 bases that were read are TGTGCCAGCAGCCTGACTGGGGGGTGGTATGAACAGTAC.

This clone was counted between two and nine times. Gene names denote mouse genes. The DNA read from the CDR3 is TGTGCCAGCAGTTACTGGGGGGTGCAAAACACCTTGTAC. Translation: CASSYWGVQNTLY. The whole CDR3 region reads CASSYWGVQNTLYF. The chain has TRBV14 and TRBJ2-4, with 9 bases lining up with TRBD2. Read coverage stops 1 residue before the CDR3 terminus; the germline J gene supplies the remainder. Germline loops: CDR1 SGHDT, CDR2 FRDEAV. This CDR3 has 14 residues. The V segment lost 3 bases and the J segment 3 bases; nucleotides outside the gene matches: 2.